The rows below give T cell receptor beta chains drawn from one sample of a study of T-cell reconstitution after alpha-beta-depleted transplantation in children. Via MiXCR, TCRdb re-called the PCR reads, giving one row per CDR3 protein. This sample has some 550,000 distinct CDR3 sequences, with more than 20% found just once. The specimen comprised PBMCs, mostly from graft donor cells, sampled 360 days after TCRalphabeta/CD19-depleted stem cell transplant. All receptors derive from a boy under two years old who had a stem cell transplant for acute myeloid leukemia, so the T cells may come from the graft donor. CDR3s include the opening cysteine and the closing phenylalanine or tryptophan.

TRBJ2-7	TRBV24-1	CATSDPLLPTGQAYEQYF
TRBJ2-1	TRBV7-6	CASSLGPAMDFNEQFF
TRBJ1-5	TRBV12-3/TRBV12-4	CASSLIGQPQHF
TRBJ1-5	TRBV2	CAGGQGTGQPQHF
TRBJ2-5	TRBV20-1	CSASSPRGGPETQYF
TRBJ2-7	TRBV6-1	CASSPPEAVRCLCEQYF
TRBJ1-6	TRBV12-3/TRBV12-4	CASSTGVLNSPLHF
TRBJ2-1	TRBV6-5	CASSRSRAGAIDNEQFF
TRBJ2-3	TRBV7-9	CASIKGRGGRTDTQYF
TRBJ2-5	TRBV28	CASSRGQFQETQYF
TRBJ2-1	TRBV6-1	CASMAASGGAFEQFF
TRBJ2-1	TRBV2	CASRQESSYNEQFF
TRBJ1-1	TRBV20-1	CSARGGGYTEAFF
TRBJ2-7	TRBV6-1	CAVHFGASYEQYF
TRBJ1-1	TRBV7-9	CASSLERRTEAFF
TRBJ2-1	TRBV20-1	CSARDRLAGGFYDNEQFF
TRBJ2-4	TRBV20-1	CSARTGLAKNIQYF
TRBJ2-3	TRBV29-1	CSVPTRSSDTQYF
TRBJ2-4	TRBV7-9	CASSSDSEAKNIQYF
TRBJ1-3	TRBV7-9	CASSLALDRGAGNTIYF
TRBJ2-2	TRBV15	CATSRDWSAGASGELFF
TRBJ2-5	TRBV20-1	CSARARDRSQETQYF
TRBJ2-7	TRBV20-1	CSARRTTYEQYF
TRBJ1-1	TRBV4-1	CASSSGYLNTEAFF
TRBJ2-3	TRBV5-1	CASSTDRGSTDTQYF
TRBJ1-1	TRBV12-3/TRBV12-4	CASRYRNGNTEAFF
TRBJ2-4	TRBV6-1	CASRGDGENIQYF
TRBJ2-2	TRBV12-3/TRBV12-4	CASSLESGLTGELFF
TRBJ1-5	TRBV30	CAWSAGYGEPQHF
TRBJ2-7	TRBV29-1	CSVGNTSGGLYEQYF
TRBJ2-7	TRBV12-5	CASGQTGIGSYEQYF
TRBJ2-5	TRBV20-1	CSARDIQGYQETQYF
TRBJ1-2	TRBV14	CASSQDRGSDYHNGQPPSNYGYTF
TRBJ2-2	TRBV20-1	CSARGSLNTGELFF
TRBJ1-1	TRBV9	CASSPLGQHTYWNTEAFF
TRBJ2-3	TRBV29-1	CSVGTDRTPYTQYF
TRBJ1-6	TRBV5-1	CASSLVALSSYNSPLHF
TRBJ2-7	TRBV12-3/TRBV12-4	CASSLGHTYEQYF
TRBJ1-5	TRBV7-2	CASSSIRDDNQPQHF
TRBJ2-7	TRBV10-3	CAISEEGGGNEQYF
TRBJ2-1	TRBV29-1	CSAAVAGGLAFF
TRBJ1-6	TRBV12-3/TRBV12-4	CASSLRRSQEPLHF
TRBJ2-4	TRBV20-1	CSARPGGEPSKNIQYF
TRBJ2-2	TRBV7-9	CASSSSYRGTGELFF
TRBJ2-6	TRBV12-3/TRBV12-4	CASKMDRGPTSGANVLTF
TRBJ2-5	TRBV9	CASNRQYQETQYF
TRBJ2-4	TRBV12-3/TRBV12-4	CASSERTGKNIQYF
TRBJ1-2	TRBV12-3/TRBV12-4	CASSYTGKYGYTF
TRBJ1-1	TRBV20-1	CSAVPRTFGTEAFF